The 27 T cell receptor beta chains listed next were all sequenced from one sample in a study of blood T cell repertoires in COVID-19. Here immunoSEQ multiplex PCR was the method, and the copy in TCRdb shows in-frame clones only, minus some. The sample shows about 80,000 clones, 78% of them seen only once. Material for sequencing was peripheral blood. The source is a human donor in a cohort sampled during active COVID-19.

The V gene is TRBV4-3, the J gene TRBJ2-3; 11 nucleotides match TRBD2. The CDR3 runs 17 residues. V dropped 0 bases and J dropped 3; count of bases not matched to a gene: 5. CDR1 LGHNA and CDR2 YSLEER come from the germline V gene. This CDR3 reads CASSQEGTSGGTDTQYF. The DNA for the CDR3 is TGCGCCAGCAGCCAAGAAGGGACTAGCGGAGGAACAGATACGCAGTATTTT.

V gene TRBV9 combines with J gene TRBJ2-3, with 11 bases that match TRBD2. With 0 bases clipped from V and 7 bases from J, the junction kept 7 bases outside the gene matches. This CDR3 is 16 amino acids long. Germline V CDR1 and CDR2: SGDLS, YYNGEE. The CDR3 bases are TGTGCCAGCAGCGTAGCTGACGGGACTAGCGGCTATACGCAGTATTTT. It translates to CASSVADGTSGYTQYF.

The rearrangement joins TRBV29-1 to TRBJ2-4, with 9 bases aligning to TRBD1. After removal of 7 bases from V and 1 base from J, the junction contained 2 bases not matched to a gene. Germline CDR1 and CDR2: SQVTM and ANQGSEA. The CDR3 consists of 13 residues. This CDR3 is CSAGQGAKNIQYF. Here the CDR3 DNA reads TGCAGCGCAGGACAGGGGGCCAAAAACATTCAGTACTTC. Full variable domain (missing parts from reference TRBV29-1 and TRBJ2-4): SAVISQKPSRDICQRGTSLTIQCQVDSQVTMMFWYRQQPGQSLTLIATANQGSEATYESGFVIDKFPISRPNLTFSTLTVSNMSPEDSSIYLCSAGQGAKNIQYFGAGTRLSVL.

This sequence joins TRBV5-6 and TRBJ2-1; 11 bases are shared with TRBD2. The CDR3 runs 19 residues. From germline, CDR1 is SGHDT and CDR2 YYEEEE. The ends lost 4 bases at V and 0 bases at J; junction bases unmatched: 12. The CDR3 sequence is CASSDLLAGVRSSYNEQFF. The CDR3 nucleotides read TGTGCCAGCAGCGATTTACTAGCGGGAGTACGAAGCTCCTACAATGAGCAGTTCTTC.

In its sample, this clone ranks as medium-sized. The chain links TRBV9 to TRBJ2-5; TRBD2 agrees at 13 bases. The CDR3 loop spans 16 amino acids. Trimming at V came to 3 bases and at J to 4 bases, leaving 6 bases not matched to a gene. The germline V gene encodes CDR1 SGDLS and CDR2 YYNGEE. CDR3 sequence (DNA): TGTGCCAGCAGCGCCGGGACTAGCGGGGTCTCAGAGACCCAGTACTTC. This codes for CASSAGTSGVSETQYF. The variable domain in full, with the rest retrieved from reference TRBV9 and TRBJ2-5, is DSGVTQTPKHLITATGQRVTLRCSPRSGDLSVYWYQQSLDQGLQFLIQYYNGEERAKGNILERFSAQQFPDLHSELNLSSLELGDSALYFCASSAGTSGVSETQYFGPGTRLLVL.

This rearrangement joins TRBV27 to TRBJ1-1; no definite D call. The CDR3 totals 13 residues. Germline loops: CDR1 MNHEY, CDR2 SMNVEV (reference sequence). With 5 bases removed from V and 4 bases from J, the gap between germline ends came to 11 bases. The CDR3 protein is CASSPDYLTEAFF. The DNA for the CDR3 is TGTGCCAGCAGTCCCGACTACCTCACTGAAGCTTTCTTT.

In this sample, this clone turned up many times. This sequence joins TRBV7-2 and TRBJ1-5, with D unresolved. The CDR3 has 17 amino acids. V was cut by 5 bases and J by 0 bases, with 17 bases left in between. The germline V gene has CDR1 SGHTA and CDR2 FQGNSA. The CDR3 region has the DNA TGTGCCAGCAGCCCCAACCAGAGAGGGAATAGCAATCAGCCCCAGCATTTT. Amino acids: CASSPNQRGNSNQPQHF.

CDR3 loop: CASSLFGSSYNEQFF. Written as DNA, the CDR3 is TGTGCCAGCAGTTTATTTGGTAGCTCCTACAATGAGCAGTTCTTC. This chain links TRBV27 with TRBJ2-1; D ambiguous. V lost 1 base and J 0 bases, leaving 7 bases between the germline ends. Germline V CDR1 and CDR2: MNHEY, SMNVEV (reference sequence). The CDR3 has 15 amino acids.

The CDR3 sequence is CASSAAPGNEQFF. In DNA form, the CDR3 reads TGTGCCAGCAGTGCCGCTCCGGGCAATGAGCAGTTCTTC. The chain couples TRBV2 to TRBJ2-1; D is unclear. The V end was cut by 4 bases, the J end by 6 bases, with 10 bases between. The CDR3 covers 13 residues. Germline lookup yields CDR1 SNHLY and CDR2 FYNNEI. Filled out from reference TRBV2 and TRBJ2-1, the complete variable domain reads EPEVTQTPSHQVTQMGQEVILRCVPISNHLYFYWYRQILGQKVEFLVSFYNNEISEKSEIFDDQFSVERPDGSNFTLKIRSTKLEDSAMYFCASSAAPGNEQFFGPGTRLTVL.

This clone was counted a few times. The CDR3 DNA is TGTGCCAGCCGAACGGGAGAGAACACTGAAGCTTTCTTT. Its protein product is CASRTGENTEAFF. The chain employs TRBV4-2 and TRBJ1-1, with D unclear. Germline CDR1 reads LGHNA; CDR2 reads YNFKEQ. V lost 8 bases and J 1 base, leaving 11 bases between the germline ends. The CDR3 has 13 amino acids.

The rearrangement links TRBV7-8 to TRBJ1-5; a weak D match, TRBD1 (6 bases). Germline V CDR1 and CDR2: SGHVS, FQNEAQ. Trimming shortened V by 7 bases and J by 5 bases, and 12 bases separated the two germline ends. This CDR3 has 13 amino acids. The CDR3 spells CASTTGFDQPQHF. CDR3 sequence (DNA): TGTGCCAGCACCACAGGGTTCGATCAGCCCCAGCATTTT. The variable domain in full, completed from reference TRBV7-8 and TRBJ1-5, reads GAGVSQSPRYKVAKRGQDVALRCDPISGHVSLFWYQQALGQGPEFLTYFQNEAQLDKSGLPSDRFFAERPEGSVSTLKIQRTQQEDSAVYLCASTTGFDQPQHFGDGTRLSIL.

The J gene is TRBJ2-7, the V gene TRBV3-1 (or the pseudogene TRBV3-2), with TRBD2 matching 13 bases. This CDR3 contains 16 residues. With V trimmed by 5 bases and J by 0 bases, 4 bases remained unmatched. Germline V gene data show CDR1 as LGHDT and CDR2 as YNNKEL (reference sequence). This CDR3 reads CASSWTSGGASYEQYF. The CDR3 nucleotides are TGTGCCAGCAGCTGGACTAGCGGGGGTGCCTCCTACGAGCAGTACTTC.

The chain employs TRBV3-1 (or the pseudogene TRBV3-2) and TRBJ2-7; 9 bases are a match to TRBD2. Germline lookup yields CDR1 LGHDT and CDR2 YNNKEL (reference sequence). The CDR3 loop spans 14 amino acids. The V segment lost 3 bases and the J segment 5 bases; nucleotides outside the gene matches: 5. CDR3 sequence: CASSQAGGPNEQYF. The CDR3, as DNA: TGTGCCAGCAGCCAGGCGGGGGGGCCCAACGAGCAGTACTTC.

V gene TRBV7-9 combines with J gene TRBJ1-4; possibly TRBD1 for D (6 bases). The germline gives CDR1 SEHNR, CDR2 FQNEAQ (reference sequence). Trimming removed 6 bases at V and 6 bases at J, with 20 bases between. The CDR3 is 16 residues long. This CDR3 is CASSSESGGADEKLFF. The CDR3 coding sequence is TGTGCCAGCAGTTCCGAGTCGGGGGGCGCGGATGAAAAACTGTTTTTT.

This clone appeared once. This rearrangement joins TRBV5-1 to TRBJ2-3, with TRBD2 matching 7 bases. J gave up 0 bases and V 5 bases, and 6 bases lay outside the gene matches. This CDR3 contains 15 residues. Germline V lookup: CDR1 SGHRS, CDR2 YFSETQ. This chain's CDR3 is CASRGGSGSTDTQYF. The CDR3 DNA reads TGCGCCAGCAGGGGGGGGAGCGGGAGCACAGATACGCAGTATTTT. Looking up the rest from reference TRBV5-1 and TRBJ2-3 gives the full variable domain: KAGVTQTPRYLIKTRGQQVTLSCSPISGHRSVSWYQQTPGQGLQFLFEYFSETQRNKGNFPGRFSGRQFSNSRSEMNVSTLELGDSALYLCASRGGSGSTDTQYFGPGTRLTVL.

This chain joins TRBV19 and TRBJ2-5, with 9 bases fitting TRBD1. The CDR3 extends over 15 amino acids. V gave up 6 bases and J gave up 5 bases; unmatched junction bases: 10. Germline loops: CDR1 LNHDA, CDR2 SQIVND (reference sequence). This CDR3 reads CASSMRQGVQETQYF. CDR3 coding DNA: TGTGCCAGTAGCATGAGACAGGGGGTCCAGGAGACCCAGTACTTC.

This sequence joins TRBV6-2 or TRBV6-3 and TRBJ2-2; possibly TRBD2 for D (7 bases). Trimming pared 2 bases from V and 4 bases from J, leaving 11 bases between. Germline-derived CDR1 and CDR2 are MNHEY and SVGEGT. The CDR3 spans 15 residues. CDR3 coding DNA: TGTGCCAGCAGTTACGGCGGGGGCCCCACCGGGGAGCTGTTTTTT. Translation gives CASSYGGGPTGELFF.

The chain's CDR3 is CASSLVGLLNTEAFF. The CDR3 DNA sequence: TGTGCCAGCAGCTTAGTTGGGCTGTTGAACACTGAAGCTTTCTTT. V is TRBV11-3 and J is TRBJ1-1; no clear D gene. CDR1 is SGHNT, CDR2 YENEEA, per germline. Trimming took off 1 base at V and 0 bases at J, with 9 bases between the two ends. The CDR3 contains 15 residues.

CDR3 DNA: TGTGCCAGCAGCCTCACAGGGGACACTGAAGCTTTCTTT. It translates to CASSLTGDTEAFF. The chain combines TRBV7-9 with TRBJ1-1, with TRBD1 matching over 7 bases. The germline CDR1 and CDR2 sequences are SEHNR and FQNEAQ (reference sequence). The CDR3 runs 13 residues. With 5 bases clipped from V and 3 bases from J, the junction kept 3 bases outside the gene matches.

The gene calls are TRBV4-3 and TRBJ2-3; 7 nucleotides match TRBD1. Germline V gene data show CDR1 as LGHNA and CDR2 as YSLEER. V was pared by 0 bases and J by 2 bases, with 11 bases of the junction left unmatched. The CDR3 runs to 18 residues. The CDR3 DNA reads TGCGCCAGCAGCCAAGATTCTATAGCAGGGGGAAACACAGATACGCAGTATTTT. Amino acid sequence: CASSQDSIAGGNTDTQYF.

The genes are TRBV5-1 and TRBJ2-5; 7 bases are a match to TRBD2. The CDR3 spans 13 residues. The germline gives CDR1 SGHRS, CDR2 YFSETQ. J was trimmed by 2 bases and V by 6 bases; bases with no gene match: 4. CDR3 sequence (DNA): TGCGCCAGCAAGGCGGGGGAACAAGAGACCCAGTACTTC. Amino acid sequence: CASKAGEQETQYF. The full variable domain, its missing parts supplied by reference TRBV5-1 and TRBJ2-5, is KAGVTQTPRYLIKTRGQQVTLSCSPISGHRSVSWYQQTPGQGLQFLFEYFSETQRNKGNFPGRFSGRQFSNSRSEMNVSTLELGDSALYLCASKAGEQETQYFGPGTRLLVL.

This chain joins TRBV5-1 and TRBJ1-2; D unresolved. The CDR3 loop spans 12 amino acids. Trimming removed 4 bases from V and 4 bases from J, with 8 bases in between. From germline, CDR1 is SGHRS and CDR2 YFSETQ. The CDR3 bases are TGCGCCAGCAGCGAAGGAGGCTATGGCTACACCTTC. Translating it yields CASSEGGYGYTF. The full variable domain, with the rest looked up from reference TRBV5-1 and TRBJ1-2, is KAGVTQTPRYLIKTRGQQVTLSCSPISGHRSVSWYQQTPGQGLQFLFEYFSETQRNKGNFPGRFSGRQFSNSRSEMNVSTLELGDSALYLCASSEGGYGYTFGSGTRLTVV.

The gene calls are TRBV20-1 and TRBJ1-1; possible D gene TRBD1, 6 bases. Germline CDR1 DFQATT, CDR2 SNEGSKA (reference sequence). The CDR3 extends over 11 amino acids. The V end lost 3 bases, the J end lost 10 bases, and 12 bases lay between the germline ends. The CDR3 sequence: CSASQTGPAFF. The CDR3 DNA is TGCAGTGCTAGTCAAACAGGGCCAGCTTTCTTT.

This clone was picked up one time. CDR3 protein: CASSPLQGVSYNEQFF. The DNA for the CDR3 is TGTGCCAGCTCACCACTACAAGGGGTTTCCTACAATGAGCAGTTCTTC. The chain couples TRBV18 to TRBJ2-1, with a weak D call TRBD1 (5 bases). This CDR3 spans 16 amino acids. Germline V lookup: CDR1 KGHSH, CDR2 LQKENI. The germline V and J ends were trimmed by 1 base and 1 base, with 11 bases remaining between them. Looking up the rest from reference TRBV18 and TRBJ2-1 gives the full variable domain: NAGVMQNPRHLVRRRGQEARLRCSPMKGHSHVYWYRQLPEEGLKFMVYLQKENIIDESGMPKERFSAEFPKEGPSILRIQQVVRGDSAAYFCASSPLQGVSYNEQFFGPGTRLTVL.

The chain employs TRBV5-6 and TRBJ2-3, with D perhaps TRBD1 (6 bases). This CDR3 comprises 13 residues. CDR1 is SGHDT, CDR2 YYEEEE, per germline. V dropped 3 bases and J dropped 9 bases, with 14 bases sitting between them. CDR3 region: CASSSRQVETQYF. DNA for the CDR3: TGTGCCAGCAGCTCTCGACAGGTTGAGACGCAGTATTTT.

The chain has TRBV18 and TRBJ2-5, with 7 bases identical to TRBD2. The ends lost 3 bases at V and 5 bases at J; junction bases unmatched: 3. CDR3 length: 13 residues. CDR1 and CDR2 from the germline V gene are KGHSH and LQKENI. The chain's CDR3 is CASSPGGKETQYF. CDR3 sequence (DNA): TGTGCCAGCTCACCGGGGGGGAAGGAGACCCAGTACTTC.

As for this clone: Additional DNA sequences in this sample encode the identical CDR3. The V gene is TRBV7-7, the J gene TRBJ2-3; weak D call: TRBD2 (5 bases). The CDR3 has 13 amino acids. V was clipped by 0 bases and J by 4 bases, with 5 bases between them. CDR1 is SSHAT and CDR2 is FNYEAQ in the germline V gene (reference sequence). CDR3 coding DNA: TGTGCCAGCAGCTTAGCGGAGGCAGATACGCAGTATTTT. This codes for CASSLAEADTQYF.